The entry below gives a single TCR beta chain sequence along with its context. There is no known antigen for this receptor. No base qualities exist here, and no much larger clone lies one base off it. In total, approximately 610 healthy bone marrow donors made up the cohort. All cohort members were sampled while nominally healthy, although unrecorded immune exposures were likely present. The donor tested CMV seropositive, placing the donor among the roughly 270 seropositive members of the cohort. A peripheral blood sample was collected from each donor, and TCR beta sequencing was performed on peripheral blood mononuclear cells. The Qiagen DNeasy Blood Extraction Kit was used to extract genomic DNA from the blood cell samples. The data originate from a study of cytomegalovirus exposure and HLA in healthy donors (TCRdb year 2017). In terms of the full investigation: In an earlier analysis of 587 of the donors, approximately 300 Gb of sequence data and 117 million unique TCR beta sequences from roughly 180 million T cells were reported. In the later analysis, no new phenotypic data were used to find candidate immune exposures; instead, reliance was placed on TCR beta sequences and their occurrence across donors. Typing coverage differed by locus: A, B, C, DRB1 and DQB1 were typed in roughly 620-630 donors, DQA1 in about 510, DPA1 in 600 to 610, and DPB1 in about 450. A later genetic analysis used genome-wide SNP genotypes for about 65% of the roughly 700 donors, treating that subset as a discovery cohort. An earlier analysis of fewer than 700 of the donors applied high-throughput TCR beta sequencing to assess whether each TCR beta V gene segment acted as functional or pseudogenic. The study was designed to test whether signatures of past pathogen exposure could be identified by cataloging public T cell receptors. Of the roughly 400 genotyped donors, around 81% fell in the genetic ancestry cluster associated with self-reported Caucasian donors. Roughly five DR-DQ haplotypes were handled as single units for association and clustering because linkage in the cohort was strong. HLA typing covered class I and class II loci at four-digit resolution. To predict cytomegalovirus infection status, the study brought together high-throughput TCR immunosequencing, statistical association of individual TCRs with disease status, and machine learning. A later analysis re-analyzed previously published TCR beta repertoires from several hundred donors and added high-resolution HLA genotyping to study TCR occurrence patterns. Donor age, sex, ethnicity and CMV serostatus were compiled together with the repertoire data. Every repertoire in the discovery cohort had been generated on one and the same sequencing platform. Among some 410 genotyped donors of the cohort, an average of around 240,000 unique TCR beta nucleotide sequences were sequenced per donor, about a sixth of them non-productive. An early release covering roughly 600 HLA-typed donors comprised approximately 290 gigabases of sequencing data and roughly 86 million unique TCR sequences. The study used immunosequencing to profile the T cell repertoires of under 700 subjects and linked those repertoires to cytomegalovirus serostatus. Along with the roughly 670-subject first cohort, a separate validation cohort of 120 different subjects was used. Study-wide findings and limitations: A later analysis found that TCR association rates varied across HLA loci, with DRB1 alleles showing the most associated TCRs and HLA-C alleles the fewest. In the study, 164 TCR beta chains were listed as associated with cytomegalovirus. Several of the top co-occurrence clusters appeared to be linked to parvovirus B19, influenza, CMV and Epstein-Barr virus, according to a later analysis. When HLA alleles, especially DR and DQ, strongly co-occurred, TCR associations were difficult to assign to individual alleles. Cytomegalovirus status was reported to be diagnosed by the classifier with high specificity and sensitivity in both the original and validation cohorts. Because some donors lacked HLA typing at each locus, the association tests relied only on the typed subset. In a later analysis, around 17,000 TCR beta sequences were associated with specific HLA alleles at a false discovery rate of 0.05. Broadly in line with IMGT annotations, most TCR beta V segments showed up in productive rearrangements about 87% or about 30% of the time in an earlier analysis of 450 to 750 of the donors. Presence/absence analyses assumed roughly uniform sequencing depth across donors, an assumption that may not hold. The earlier analysis of about 600 of the donors excluded about 16 rarely observed V segments, including chromosome 9 orphons, because counts were too low. Across donors, most TCR sequences were observed very rarely, whereas some public TCRs were present in many individuals. It was suggested by the authors that the approach could potentially be generalized to other disease states and immunological phenotypes. In a later genetic analysis, a missense DCLRE1C variant was associated with V-gene and J-gene trimming of TCR beta chains, and the association was replicated in an independent cohort. Linkage disequilibrium might explain the correlated functional status among segregating V segments, but an unknown experimental factor could not be excluded. CMV serostatus was the only immune exposure information available for the cohort. The sequencing pipeline was judged likely to have produced a cluster of highly shared sequence variants as a technical artifact. The cohort was sequenced for TCR beta chains only, and without alpha or paired-chain data the features that could be detected were limited. In vitro tests confirmed that a few of the cytomegalovirus-associated TCR beta chains recognize cytomegalovirus antigens. According to a later genetic analysis, donors in an Asian-associated ancestry cluster had fewer N-insertions in productive TCRs than the approximately 650-donor mean. Most CMV-associated TCR beta chains appeared to be HLA-restricted in a later analysis, and the HLA associations seemed to be driven largely by CMV exposure. In a later analysis, HLA-associated TCR beta chains were found to be more clonally expanded and to have lower generation probabilities than equally common non-associated chains. A further reported finding was that TCR beta sequences accurately predicted the HLA-A and HLA-B alleles for most subjects in the first cohort. Because the 87-base-pair reads could not distinguish some IMGT-functional V segments, including TRBV6-2 and TRBV6-3, those segments were excluded.

Library preparation employed the immunoSEQ multiplex PCR assay. For the multiplex PCR, a mixture combining 60 forward primers for TCR Vbeta segments and 13 reverse primers for TCR Jbeta segments was used. Amplification of the CDR3 region of rearranged TCR beta genes was performed with a multiplex PCR assay on genomic DNA. The amplified TCR beta libraries were sequenced on the Illumina HiSeq System as 87-base-pair reads. As for how the authors treated the data: A later analysis tallied roughly 80 million unique TCR beta chains across the 660 or so repertoires, and some 12 million of those chains were shared by two or more donors. Raw reads were error-corrected and collapsed into unique sequences with a nearest-neighbor algorithm that merged closely related sequences to remove PCR and sequencing errors. To assign V, D and J gene segments, CDR3 sequences were aligned to IMGT reference sequences. Each retained sequence needed at least a six-nucleotide match to both a V gene segment and a J gene segment. A rearrangement counted as productive if the CDR3 had no stop codons and remained in frame with V and J, and every other rearrangement counted as non-productive. CDR3 was defined by IMGT convention, running from the second conserved V-encoded cysteine to the conserved J-encoded phenylalanine. The earlier analysis of 500 to 650 of the donors excluded any sequence lacking an unambiguous match to a single V gene segment. In an earlier analysis of approximately 500 of the donors, a V segment was called functional when productive rearrangements were above 56.7%, and segregating when the standard deviation between donors exceeded 5%. A statistical classification framework was built to diagnose cytomegalovirus status from the catalog of TCR beta chain sequences. V and J gene assignment, in a later analysis, came from comparing TCR nucleotide sequences with IMGT/GENE-DB human TR gene sequences. Using the TCRdist pipeline, a later analysis assigned CDR3 sequences along with most-parsimonious VDJ recombination scenarios. In a later analysis, each TCR beta chain was defined by its CDR3 amino acid sequence together with its V-gene family, and reads without a unique V-gene family were excluded. A later analysis removed 592 highly shared, low-generation-probability nucleotide sequences to deal with suspected cross-contamination and a sequencing artifact. For each public chain, a later analysis derived a clonal expansion index from normalized ranks of inferred template counts within each repertoire. Generation probabilities in a later analysis came from a VDJ recombination model fitted to out-of-frame rearrangements, and those results were checked against IGoR. In a later analysis, hypergeometric tests were used to score TCR-TCR, TCR-HLA and TCR-CMV co-occurrence, with a repertoire-size bias correction applied to TCR pairs. To estimate false discovery rates, a later analysis permuted the HLA or CMV assignments 20 times. In a later analysis, co-occurring TCRs were grouped using DBSCAN, with TCRdist sequence similarity added in when clustering inside HLA-allele-positive subsets. For co-occurrence clustering, repertoires with fewer than 30,000 or more than 120,000 public chains were excluded, along with five repertoires with anomalous nucleotide sharing. In its TCRdb copy, this immuneACCESS table keeps in-frame sequences only and misses some clones. Where compared with another copy, unresolved V genes explain less than half of these, and the others have no known cause. V and J calls plus clone size are reproduced from that table; the DNA served to infer D and trimming. The sample includes about 120,000 clones, with 65% to 90% observed a single time. The leading ten clones occupy approximately 11% of the sample.

The germline V end is reduced by 5 bases and the J end by 3 bases; junction bases left unmatched: 14. There are 17 amino acids in the CDR3, from cysteine to phenylalanine inclusive. Kept here is only the CDR3 DNA, which spans 51 bases and is read in frame from base 1. The germline V gene (reference sequence) gives CDR1 as MNHEY and CDR2 as SMNVEV. The sequence is built from TRBV27 and TRBJ2-7, and 9 junction bases match TRBD2. This receptor was obtained from a male donor in good health and CMV-seropositive. Sequencing was done on a sample of PBMCs. In nucleotide form, the sequence is TGTGCCAGCAGTCTCCAACTTAGCGGGAGCCACCTCTACGAGCAGTACTTC. Its protein reads: CASSLQLSGSHLYEQYF.